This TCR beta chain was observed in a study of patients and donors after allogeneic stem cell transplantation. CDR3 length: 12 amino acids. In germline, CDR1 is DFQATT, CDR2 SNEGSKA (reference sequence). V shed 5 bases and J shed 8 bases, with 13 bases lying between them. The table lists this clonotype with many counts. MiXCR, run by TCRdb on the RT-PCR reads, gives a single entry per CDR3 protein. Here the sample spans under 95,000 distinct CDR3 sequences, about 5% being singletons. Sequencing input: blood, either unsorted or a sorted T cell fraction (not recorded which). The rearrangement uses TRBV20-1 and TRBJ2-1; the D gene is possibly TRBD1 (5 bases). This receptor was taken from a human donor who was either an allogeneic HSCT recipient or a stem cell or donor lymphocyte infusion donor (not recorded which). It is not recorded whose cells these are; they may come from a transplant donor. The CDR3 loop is CSALPGMDEQFF. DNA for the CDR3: TGCAGTGCTCTTCCAGGGATGGATGAGCAGTTCTTC.